This T cell receptor beta chain comes out of a study of PD-1 blockade in classical Hodgkin lymphoma. Points from the study as a whole: Baseline diversity in complete responders resembled that of newly diagnosed patients. By C4D1, CD4+ diversity increased significantly, especially in complete responders.

Brentuximab vedotin exposure varied among the patients, all of whom had relapsed after autologous stem cell transplantation. Produced via immunoSEQ multiplex PCR; TCRdb's table is partial and in-frame only. The sample has around 91,000 clones, around 86% seen once. In germline, CDR1 is SEHNR, CDR2 FQNEAQ (reference sequence). The CDR3 runs to 13 residues. Trimming pared 3 bases from V and 1 base from J, leaving 6 bases between. About this clone: Its antigen is currently unknown.

The J gene is TRBJ1-1, the V gene TRBV7-9; D not resolved. Source: peripheral blood mononuclear cells (PBMCs), taken at baseline. The clonotype originates from a human donor with classical Hodgkin lymphoma. The CDR3 sequence: CASSFGRNTEAFF. In DNA, the CDR3 is TGTGCCAGCAGCTTCGGCAGGAACACTGAAGCTTTCTTT.